This T cell receptor (beta chain) comes out of a study of Tregs in tolerant kidney transplant recipients. Measured with immunoSEQ multiplex PCR; TCRdb has only the in-frame clones, and not every one. Of 95,000 or so clones in the sample, approximately 94% were seen once. Notes on the study in general: The most relevant donor-specific Treg TCRbeta repertoire apparently came from expansion with activated donor B cells. Antigen-driven expansion was suggested because donor-specific Tregs expanded more than all Tregs in tolerant patients.

Germline V gene sequence: CDR1 SEHNR, CDR2 FQNEAQ (reference sequence). The CDR3 length is 14 residues. Losses at the gene ends were 5 bases for V and 7 bases for J; bases not matched to a gene: 8. Regarding this clone: Antigen specificity is unknown.

Recipients received nonmyeloablative bone marrow transplants from related graft donors, with transient mixed chimerism. Thawed PBMCs were FACS-sorted into unstimulated CD4+CD25+CD127- regulatory T cells, CD4+CD25- non-regulatory cells, CD4 and CD8 cells. The chain recombines TRBV7-9 with TRBJ2-3; 8 bases fit TRBD2. Sequenced here: CD4+ T cells from blood (PBMCs), sampled 12 months after the transplant. The TCR originated in a human patient who received a combined kidney and bone marrow transplant. T cells may partly derive from the graft donor. The CDR3 nucleotides are TGTGCCAGCAGCGACGGGACTAGTCGCTATACGCAGTATTTT. Protein sequence: CASSDGTSRYTQYF. The whole variable domain, remainder taken from reference TRBV7-9 and TRBJ2-3, is DTGVSQNPRHKITKRGQNVTFRCDPISEHNRLYWYRQTLGQGPEFLTYFQNEAQLEKSRLLSDRFSAERPKGSFSTLEIQRTEQGDSAMYLCASSDGTSRYTQYFGPGTRLTVL.